Below are 22 T cell receptor beta chains sequenced from a single sample in a study of beta chain features in type 1 diabetes. Since all of the isolated RNA was reverse transcribed, expressed TCRB transcripts were what got sequenced. Clones were read by immunoSEQ multiplex PCR, and TCRdb kept only the in-frame ones, dropping some. The data contain around 300,000 clones, around 10% of them singletons. The specimen sequenced was naive CD4+ T cells from blood. These receptors originate from a woman aged 25 to 39 in good health.

The table lists this clone with a few counts. V and J are TRBV30 and TRBJ2-3, with a possible D match to TRBD1 (6 bases). CDR3 length: 14 residues. From germline, CDR1 is GTSNPN and CDR2 SVGIG (reference sequence). The V gene lost 3 bases and the J gene lost 3 bases, with 13 bases spanning the gap. The DNA for the CDR3 is TGTGCCTGGAGCCAACAGGGAATAACAGATACGCAGTATTTT. Translation gives CAWSQQGITDTQYF.

Only a few counts were recorded for this clone. This sequence joins TRBV30 and TRBJ1-1; D not certain. CDR3 length: 15 residues. Trimming pared 0 bases from V and 2 bases from J, leaving 13 bases between. Germline CDR1 GTSNPN, CDR2 SVGIG (reference sequence). This CDR3 is CAWSVRSAVNTEAFF. In nucleotides, the CDR3 is TGTGCCTGGAGTGTACGTTCTGCAGTCAACACTGAAGCTTTCTTT.

This chain links TRBV5-1 with TRBJ2-7; no definite D call. The CDR3 has 15 residues. The ends were cut back, 4 bases at V and 0 bases at J, with 14 bases in the middle. Per the germline V gene, CDR1 is SGHRS and CDR2 is YFSETQ. The CDR3 sequence: CASSEAAVSSYEQYF. The CDR3 nucleotides read TGCGCCAGCAGCGAGGCGGCGGTGAGCTCCTACGAGCAGTACTTC.

This clone has only a few counts. The chain couples TRBV6-4 to TRBJ2-3, with D possibly TRBD2 on 6 matching bases. V lost 10 bases, J lost 1 base, and 12 bases lay in between. The germline V gene encodes CDR1 MRHNA and CDR2 SNTAGT. The CDR3 loop spans 13 amino acids. The CDR3 bases are TGTGCCACCCAGCCGGGGGGCACAGATACGCAGTATTTT. It codes for CATQPGGTDTQYF.

The rearrangement joins TRBV7-2 to TRBJ2-7; D not resolved. Trimming cost V 0 bases and J 0 bases, with 12 bases left between them. The CDR3 consists of 16 residues. Germline V gene sequence: CDR1 SGHTA, CDR2 FQGNSA. The CDR3 DNA sequence: TGTGCCAGCAGCTTAGCAATACTGCCAAGCTCCTACGAGCAGTACTTC. This encodes CASSLAILPSSYEQYF.

The gene calls are TRBV7-3 and TRBJ2-3; 7 bases map to TRBD2. Losses at the gene ends were 3 bases for V and 0 bases for J; bases not matched to a gene: 9. The CDR3 is 17 amino acids. Germline loops: CDR1 SGHTA, CDR2 FQGTGA. The CDR3 protein is CASSFPYLAESTDTQYF. In DNA, the CDR3 is TGTGCCAGCAGCTTCCCCTACCTAGCGGAAAGCACAGATACGCAGTATTTT.

This clone was found a few times. Mismatch with germline at one junction end may stem from a read error. This chain connects TRBV28 to TRBJ2-1, with 15 bases lining up with TRBD2. Germline CDR1 and CDR2: MDHEN and SYDVKM. The CDR3 length is 15 residues. The CDR3 loop is CASSGGLAGGPQGLF. CDR3 nucleotides: TGTGCCAGCAGTGGGGGACTAGCGGGAGGCCCCCAAGGGCTCTTC.

Written as DNA, the CDR3 is TGCAGCGTCGCTAAAGGGGGAGGGTCCTACAATGAGCAGTTCTTC. Translation: CSVAKGGGSYNEQFF. The J gene is TRBJ2-1, the V gene TRBV29-1, with D possibly being TRBD2 (7 bases). There are 15 residues in the CDR3. Trimming cost V 6 bases and J 1 base, with 16 bases left between them. Germline V gene lookup returns CDR1 SQVTM and CDR2 ANQGSEA.

This clone was observed a handful of times. The chain employs TRBV7-3 and TRBJ2-1; D is unresolved. Germline loops: CDR1 SGHTA, CDR2 FQGTGA. There are 15 residues in the CDR3. Between the trimmed V and J ends, which lost 5 bases and 4 bases, there was a span of 15 bases. The CDR3 here is CASSRNTVRYNEQFF. In nucleotides, the CDR3 is TGTGCCAGCAGCCGTAACACCGTACGATACAATGAGCAGTTCTTC.

This chain uses TRBV19 with TRBJ2-2, with D possibly matching TRBD2 (6 bases). Per germline, CDR1 LNHDA and CDR2 SQIVND (reference sequence). CDR3 length equals 15 residues. V was shortened by 7 bases and J by 0 bases, with 12 bases between the two germline ends. Written as DNA, the CDR3 is TGTGCCAGTAAAGGAGGGGCTCCGAACACCGGGGAGCTGTTTTTT. Translating gives CASKGGAPNTGELFF.

The V call is TRBV4-1, the J call TRBJ1-4; D uncertain. Germline loops: CDR1 MGHRA, CDR2 YSYEKL. The CDR3 has 12 residues. V lost 2 bases to trimming and J lost 6 bases, with 4 bases between them. This chain's CDR3 is CASSQPDEKLFF. CDR3 nucleotides: TGCGCCAGCAGCCAACCGGATGAAAAACTGTTTTTT.

This clone was seen more than once but under ten times. This sequence joins TRBV6-6 and TRBJ1-4; D is possibly TRBD1 (5 bases). Trimming removed 2 bases from V and 8 bases from J, with 12 bases in between. Germline V CDR1 and CDR2: MNHNY, SVGAGI (reference sequence). The CDR3 is 14 amino acids. The CDR3 region has the DNA TGTGCCAGCAGTTACGGGGCAGACGAGGAAAAACTGTTTTTT. This encodes CASSYGADEEKLFF.

This clone showed up just a few times. V is TRBV5-8 and J is TRBJ1-2, with D hard to call. There are 14 residues in the CDR3. The V end was cut by 6 bases, the J end by 8 bases, with 20 bases between. CDR1 and CDR2 (germline): SGHTS, YDEGEE. The CDR3 nucleotides are TGTGCCAGCACCAGGCCAGGCCTTACTGGAGGCTACACCTTC. Translation: CASTRPGLTGGYTF.

This clone was detected only a few times. The rearrangement joins TRBV18 to TRBJ2-3; 7 bases line up with TRBD1. This CDR3 is 18 amino acids long. In germline, CDR1 is KGHSH, CDR2 LQKENI. V lost 2 bases, J lost 3 bases, and 14 bases stayed unmatched. CDR3 region: CASSPFLQGSARTDTQYF. For the CDR3, the DNA is TGTGCCAGCTCACCATTTTTACAGGGGAGTGCGAGGACAGATACGCAGTATTTT. Complete variable domain (other parts from reference TRBV18 and TRBJ2-3): NAGVMQNPRHLVRRRGQEARLRCSPMKGHSHVYWYRQLPEEGLKFMVYLQKENIIDESGMPKERFSAEFPKEGPSILRIQQVVRGDSAAYFCASSPFLQGSARTDTQYFGPGTRLTVL.

This clone was observed a handful of times. The J gene is TRBJ2-3, the V gene TRBV11-2, with 10 bases identical to TRBD2. Per the germline V gene, CDR1 is SGHAT and CDR2 is FQNNGV. This CDR3 contains 17 residues. Unmatched junction bases numbered 8, after V lost 3 bases and J lost 2 bases. CDR3 region: CASSFFLAGADTDTQYF. CDR3 in DNA: TGTGCCAGCAGCTTCTTTCTAGCGGGAGCAGACACAGATACGCAGTATTTT.

This clone was seen only a few times. CDR3 sequence (DNA): TGTGCCAGCAGCACCCCCCCGGGACAGGGGACTTTCGGGGACACCGGGGAGCTGTTTTTT. Translated, it gives CASSTPPGQGTFGDTGELFF. V and J are TRBV4-2 and TRBJ2-2, with TRBD1 identical over 10 bases. Germline V gene data show CDR1 as LGHNA and CDR2 as YNFKEQ. J lost 3 bases, V lost 5 bases, and 18 bases had no gene match. The length of the CDR3 is 20 residues.

This clone has a handful of counts. Other nucleotide sequences from this sample produce the same CDR3. The chain combines TRBV5-1 with TRBJ2-2, with 8 bases fitting TRBD1. Trimming took 1 base from V and 4 from J; bases not matched to a gene: 0. This CDR3 spans 14 amino acids. Germline loops: CDR1 SGHRS, CDR2 YFSETQ. The CDR3 reads CASSLTGGTGELFF. CDR3 DNA: TGCGCCAGCAGCTTGACAGGGGGCACCGGGGAGCTGTTTTTT.

In its sample, this clone was seen a few times. V usage is TRBV5-4 and J usage is TRBJ2-2, with 10 bases fitting TRBD1. Germline trimming cut 1 base from V and 5 bases from J; bases unmatched to any gene: 5. The CDR3 sequence is 16 residues long. The germline V gene has CDR1 SGHNT and CDR2 YYREEE (reference sequence). The CDR3 nucleotides are TGTGCCAGCAGCTTGCCAGGGACAGGGGAAACCGGGGAGCTGTTTTTT. As protein: CASSLPGTGETGELFF.

V usage is TRBV9 and J usage is TRBJ2-1; 8 bases map to TRBD2. Germline trimming cut 4 bases from V and 6 bases from J; bases unmatched to any gene: 6. Germline V lookup: CDR1 SGDLS, CDR2 YYNGEE. The CDR3 consists of 14 residues. CDR3 nucleotides: TGTGCCAGCAGCCCCTTAGGGACTAGCAATGAGCAGTTCTTC. It specifies CASSPLGTSNEQFF.

This clone was seen only a few times. The chain combines TRBV7-6 with TRBJ2-2, with D unresolved. Per germline, CDR1 SGHVS and CDR2 FNYEAQ. The CDR3 loop spans 16 amino acids. V shed 8 bases and J shed 4 bases, with 20 bases lying between them. DNA for the CDR3: TGTGCCAGCCAGCTCCCCCCAGGAATCGGCACCGGGGAGCTGTTTTTT. Its translation: CASQLPPGIGTGELFF. Supplemented by reference TRBV7-6 and TRBJ2-2, the full variable domain reads GAGVSQSPRYKVTKRGQDVALRCDPISGHVSLYWYRQALGQGPEFLTYFNYEAQQDKSGLPNDRFSAERPEGSISTLTIQRTEQRDSAMYRCASQLPPGIGTGELFFGEGSRLTVL.

The gene calls are TRBV7-2 and TRBJ2-5; possible D gene TRBD2, 6 bases. The CDR3 has 14 residues. The germline V gene encodes CDR1 SGHTA and CDR2 FQGNSA. V was cut by 1 base and J by 5 bases, with 11 bases left in between. Here the CDR3 DNA reads TGTGCCAGCAGCTTAGAGGGGAGGTCGGAGACCCAGTACTTC. Translating it yields CASSLEGRSETQYF.

The gene calls are TRBV28 and TRBJ1-2, with unresolved D. This CDR3 has 12 residues. The V end lost 10 bases, the J end lost 7 bases, and 16 bases lay between the germline ends. Germline CDR1 is MDHEN and CDR2 is SYDVKM. CDR3 DNA sequence: TGTGCCACCGCGGTAGCTCGGGGTGGCTACACCTTC. Translated, it gives CATAVARGGYTF.